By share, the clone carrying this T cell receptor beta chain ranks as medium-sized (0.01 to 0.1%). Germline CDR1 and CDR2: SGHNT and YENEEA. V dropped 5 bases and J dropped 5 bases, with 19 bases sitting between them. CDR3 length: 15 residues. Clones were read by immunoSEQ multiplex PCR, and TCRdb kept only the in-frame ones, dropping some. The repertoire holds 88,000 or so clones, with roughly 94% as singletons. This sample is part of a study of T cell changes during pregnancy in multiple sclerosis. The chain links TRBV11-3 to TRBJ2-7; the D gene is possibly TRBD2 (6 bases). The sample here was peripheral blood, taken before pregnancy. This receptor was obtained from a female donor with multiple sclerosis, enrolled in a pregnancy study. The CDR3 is CASSPPGVLCHEQYF. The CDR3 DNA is TGTGCCAGCAGCCCACCGGGGGTATTGTGCCACGAGCAGTACTTC.